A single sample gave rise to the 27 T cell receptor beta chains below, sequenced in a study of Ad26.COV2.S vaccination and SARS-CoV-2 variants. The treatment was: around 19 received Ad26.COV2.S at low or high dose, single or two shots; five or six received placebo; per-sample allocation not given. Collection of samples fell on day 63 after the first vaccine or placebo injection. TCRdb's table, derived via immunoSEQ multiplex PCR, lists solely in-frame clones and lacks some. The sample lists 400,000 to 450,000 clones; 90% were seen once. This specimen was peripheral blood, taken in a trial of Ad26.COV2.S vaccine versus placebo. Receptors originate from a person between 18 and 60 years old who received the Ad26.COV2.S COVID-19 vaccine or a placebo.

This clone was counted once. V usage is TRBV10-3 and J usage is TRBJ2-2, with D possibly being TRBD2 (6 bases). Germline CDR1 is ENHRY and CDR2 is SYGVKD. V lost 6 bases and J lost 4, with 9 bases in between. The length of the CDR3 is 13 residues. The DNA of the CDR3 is TGTGCCATCAGACCTAGCGCCACCGGGGAGCTGTTTTTT. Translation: CAIRPSATGELFF.

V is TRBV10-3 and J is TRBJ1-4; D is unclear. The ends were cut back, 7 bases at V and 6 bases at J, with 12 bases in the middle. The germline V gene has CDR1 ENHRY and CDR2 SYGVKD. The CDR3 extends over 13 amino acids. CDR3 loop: CAITNRVDEKLFF. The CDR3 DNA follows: TGTGCCATCACCAACCGGGTGGATGAAAAACTGTTTTTT.

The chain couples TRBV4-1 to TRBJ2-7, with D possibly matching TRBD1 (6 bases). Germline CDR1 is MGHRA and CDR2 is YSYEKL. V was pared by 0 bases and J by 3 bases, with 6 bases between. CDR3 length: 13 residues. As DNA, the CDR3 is TGCGCCAGCAGCCAAGAGACAGGCTACGAGCAGTACTTC. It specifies CASSQETGYEQYF.

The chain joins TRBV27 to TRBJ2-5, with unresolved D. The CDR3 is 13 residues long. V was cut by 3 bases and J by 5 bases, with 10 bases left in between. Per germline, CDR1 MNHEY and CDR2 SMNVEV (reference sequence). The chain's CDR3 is CASSFLPSETQYF. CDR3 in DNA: TGTGCCAGCAGTTTTCTCCCTTCGGAGACCCAGTACTTC.

CDR3 DNA: TGTGCCAGCAGCATCCGAATACAGGGTCATGGCTACACCTTC. The encoded protein is CASSIRIQGHGYTF. The gene calls are TRBV5-6 and TRBJ1-2; D possibly corresponds to TRBD1 (6 bases). The germline V and J ends were trimmed by 4 bases and 6 bases, with 16 bases remaining between them. The CDR3 is 14 residues long. The germline gives CDR1 SGHDT, CDR2 YYEEEE.

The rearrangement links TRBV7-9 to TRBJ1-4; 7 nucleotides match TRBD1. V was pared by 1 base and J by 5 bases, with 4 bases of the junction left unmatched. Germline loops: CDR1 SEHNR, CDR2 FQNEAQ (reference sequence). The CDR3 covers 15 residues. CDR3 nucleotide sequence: TGTGCCAGCAGCTTAGGGAGGGGGCGGAATGAAAAACTGTTTTTT. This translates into CASSLGRGRNEKLFF.

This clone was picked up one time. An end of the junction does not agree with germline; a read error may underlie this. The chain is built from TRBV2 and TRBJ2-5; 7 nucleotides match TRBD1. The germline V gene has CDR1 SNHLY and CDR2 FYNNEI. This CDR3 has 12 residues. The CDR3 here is CASSQGEGVQHF. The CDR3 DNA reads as TGTGCCAGCAGCCAGGGGGAAGGGGTCCAGCACTTC. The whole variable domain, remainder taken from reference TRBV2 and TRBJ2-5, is EPEVTQTPSHQVTQMGQEVILRCVPISNHLYFYWYRQILGQKVEFLVSFYNNEISEKSEIFDDQFSVERPDGSNFTLKIRSTKLEDSAMYFCASSQGEGVQHFGPGTRLLVL.

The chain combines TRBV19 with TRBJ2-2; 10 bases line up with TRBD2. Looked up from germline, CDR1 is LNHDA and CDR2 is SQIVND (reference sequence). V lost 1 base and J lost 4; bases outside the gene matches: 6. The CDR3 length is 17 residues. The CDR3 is CASSIVASGSGTGELFF. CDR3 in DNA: TGTGCCAGTAGTATAGTTGCTAGCGGGAGCGGCACCGGGGAGCTGTTTTTT. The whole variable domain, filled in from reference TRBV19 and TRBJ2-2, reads DGGITQSPKYLFRKEGQNVTLSCEQNLNHDAMYWYRQDPGQGLRLIYYSQIVNDFQKGDIAEGYSVSREKKESFPLTVTSAQKNPTAFYLCASSIVASGSGTGELFFGEGSRLTVL.

CDR3 in amino acids: CASSLGSSGATDTQYF. The CDR3 nucleotides are TGTGCCAGCAGCTTAGGCTCTAGCGGGGCCACAGATACGCAGTATTTT. V usage is TRBV13 and J usage is TRBJ2-3, with TRBD2 matching 9 bases. After removal of 0 bases from V and 2 bases from J, the junction contained 3 bases not matched to a gene. From germline, CDR1 is PRHDT and CDR2 FYEKMQ (reference sequence). The CDR3 is made up of 16 amino acids.

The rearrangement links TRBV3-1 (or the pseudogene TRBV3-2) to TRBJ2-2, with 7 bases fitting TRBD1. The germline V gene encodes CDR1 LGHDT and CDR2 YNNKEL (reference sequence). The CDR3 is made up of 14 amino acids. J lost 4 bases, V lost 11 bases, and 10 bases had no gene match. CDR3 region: CAGSTGSGTGELFF. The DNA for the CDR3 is TGTGCCGGATCGACAGGGTCGGGCACCGGGGAGCTGTTTTTT.

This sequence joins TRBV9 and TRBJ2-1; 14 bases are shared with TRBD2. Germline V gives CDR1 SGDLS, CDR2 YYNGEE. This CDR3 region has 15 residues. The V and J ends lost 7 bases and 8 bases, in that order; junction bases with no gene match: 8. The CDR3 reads CASAGGLAGVDEQFF. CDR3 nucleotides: TGTGCCAGCGCTGGGGGACTAGCGGGAGTCGATGAGCAGTTCTTC. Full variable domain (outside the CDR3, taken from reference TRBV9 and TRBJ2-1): DSGVTQTPKHLITATGQRVTLRCSPRSGDLSVYWYQQSLDQGLQFLIQYYNGEERAKGNILERFSAQQFPDLHSELNLSSLELGDSALYFCASAGGLAGVDEQFFGPGTRLTVL.

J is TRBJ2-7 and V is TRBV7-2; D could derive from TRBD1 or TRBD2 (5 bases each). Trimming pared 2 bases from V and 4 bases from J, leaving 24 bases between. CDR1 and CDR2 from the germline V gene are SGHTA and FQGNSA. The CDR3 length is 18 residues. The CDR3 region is CASSLRGAVGRETYEQYF. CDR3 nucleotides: TGTGCCAGCAGCTTAAGAGGGGCTGTGGGCAGGGAAACTTACGAGCAGTACTTC.

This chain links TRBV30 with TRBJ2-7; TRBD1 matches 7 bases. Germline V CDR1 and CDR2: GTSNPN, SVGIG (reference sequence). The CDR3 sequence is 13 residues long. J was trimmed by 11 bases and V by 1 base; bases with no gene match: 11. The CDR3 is CAWSEGRGKGKYF. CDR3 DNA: TGTGCCTGGAGTGAAGGCAGGGGGAAGGGGAAGTACTTC.

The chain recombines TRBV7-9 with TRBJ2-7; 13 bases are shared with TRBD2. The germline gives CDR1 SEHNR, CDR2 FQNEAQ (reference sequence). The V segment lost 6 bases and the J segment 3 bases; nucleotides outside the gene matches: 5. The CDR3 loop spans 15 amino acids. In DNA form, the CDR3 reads TGTGCCAGCAGTCGAACTAGCGGGAGGGTCTACGAGCAGTACTTC. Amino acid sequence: CASSRTSGRVYEQYF.

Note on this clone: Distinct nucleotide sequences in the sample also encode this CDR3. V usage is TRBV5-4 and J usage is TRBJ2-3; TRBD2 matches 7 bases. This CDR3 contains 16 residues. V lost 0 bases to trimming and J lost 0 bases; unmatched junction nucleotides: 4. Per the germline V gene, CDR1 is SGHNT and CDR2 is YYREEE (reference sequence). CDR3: CASSLGGRASTDTQYF. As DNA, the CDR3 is TGTGCCAGCAGCTTGGGAGGGAGGGCTAGCACAGATACGCAGTATTTT.

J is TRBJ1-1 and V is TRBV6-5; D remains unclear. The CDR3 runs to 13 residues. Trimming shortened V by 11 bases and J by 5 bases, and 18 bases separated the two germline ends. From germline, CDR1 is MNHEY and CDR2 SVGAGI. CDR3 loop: CASLREDFTEAFF. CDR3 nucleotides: TGTGCCTCATTAAGAGAGGACTTTACTGAAGCTTTCTTT.

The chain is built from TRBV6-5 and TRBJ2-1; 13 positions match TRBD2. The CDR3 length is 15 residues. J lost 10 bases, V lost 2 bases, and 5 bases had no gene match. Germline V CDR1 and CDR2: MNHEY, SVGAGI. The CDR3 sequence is CASSYVTSGRAEQFF. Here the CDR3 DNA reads TGTGCCAGCAGTTACGTTACTAGCGGGAGGGCAGAGCAGTTCTTC.

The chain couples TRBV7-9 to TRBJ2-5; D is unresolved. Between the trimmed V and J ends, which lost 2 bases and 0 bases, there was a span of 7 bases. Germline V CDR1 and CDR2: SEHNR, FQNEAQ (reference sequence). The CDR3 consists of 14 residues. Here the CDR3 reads CASSLSDYQETQYF. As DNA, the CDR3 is TGTGCCAGCAGCTTATCGGATTACCAAGAGACCCAGTACTTC.

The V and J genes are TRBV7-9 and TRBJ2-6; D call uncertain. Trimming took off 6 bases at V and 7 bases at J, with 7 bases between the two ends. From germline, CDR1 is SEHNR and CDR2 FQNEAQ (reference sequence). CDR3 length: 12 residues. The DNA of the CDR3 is TGTGCCAGCAGAGGCCGAGCCAACGTCCTGACTTTC. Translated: CASRGRANVLTF.

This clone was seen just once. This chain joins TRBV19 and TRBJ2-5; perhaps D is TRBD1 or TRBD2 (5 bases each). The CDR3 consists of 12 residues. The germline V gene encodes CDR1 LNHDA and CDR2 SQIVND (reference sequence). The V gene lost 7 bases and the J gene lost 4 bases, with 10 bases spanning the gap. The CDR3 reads CASKRDPETQYF. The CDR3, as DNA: TGTGCCAGTAAAAGGGACCCAGAGACCCAGTACTTC.

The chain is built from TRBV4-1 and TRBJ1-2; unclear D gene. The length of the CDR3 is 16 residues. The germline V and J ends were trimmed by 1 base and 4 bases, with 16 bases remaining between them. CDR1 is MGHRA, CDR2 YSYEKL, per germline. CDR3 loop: CASSQGRAYRTYGYTF. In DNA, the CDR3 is TGCGCCAGCAGCCAAGGAAGGGCATACCGAACCTATGGCTACACCTTC.

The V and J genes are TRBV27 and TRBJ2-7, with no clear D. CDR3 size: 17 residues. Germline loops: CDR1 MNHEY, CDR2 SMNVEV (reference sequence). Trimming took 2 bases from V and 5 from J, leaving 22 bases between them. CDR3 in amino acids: CASSLLGNYYKSHEQYF. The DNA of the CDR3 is TGTGCCAGCAGTTTACTAGGAAACTACTATAAGTCTCACGAGCAGTACTTC.

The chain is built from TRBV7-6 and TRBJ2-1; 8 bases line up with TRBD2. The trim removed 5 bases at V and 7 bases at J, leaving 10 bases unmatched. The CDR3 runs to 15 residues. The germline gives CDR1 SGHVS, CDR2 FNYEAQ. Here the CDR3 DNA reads TGTGCCAGCAGCACAAGAGCGGGAGTCGGGAATGAGCAGTTCTTC. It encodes CASSTRAGVGNEQFF.

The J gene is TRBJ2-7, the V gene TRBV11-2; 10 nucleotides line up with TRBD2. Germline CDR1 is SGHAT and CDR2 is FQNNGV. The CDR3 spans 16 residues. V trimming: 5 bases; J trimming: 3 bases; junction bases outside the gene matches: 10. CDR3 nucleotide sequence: TGTGCCAGCAGCCTTCAGCAAGCGGGAGGGGGCTACGAGCAGTACTTC. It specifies CASSLQQAGGGYEQYF.

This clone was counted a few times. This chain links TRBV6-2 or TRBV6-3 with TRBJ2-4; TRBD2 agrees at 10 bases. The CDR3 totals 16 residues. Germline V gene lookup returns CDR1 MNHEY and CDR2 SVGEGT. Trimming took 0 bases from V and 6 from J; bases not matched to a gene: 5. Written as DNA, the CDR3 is TGTGCCAGCAGTTACTCGAAACGGACTAGCGGAAACATTCAGTACTTC. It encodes CASSYSKRTSGNIQYF.

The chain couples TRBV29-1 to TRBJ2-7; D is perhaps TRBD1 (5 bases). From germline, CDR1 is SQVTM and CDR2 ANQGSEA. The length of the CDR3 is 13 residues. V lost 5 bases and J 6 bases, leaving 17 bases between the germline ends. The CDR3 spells CSVRRQGMGEQYF. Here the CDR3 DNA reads TGCAGCGTTCGACGGCAGGGAATGGGCGAGCAGTACTTC.

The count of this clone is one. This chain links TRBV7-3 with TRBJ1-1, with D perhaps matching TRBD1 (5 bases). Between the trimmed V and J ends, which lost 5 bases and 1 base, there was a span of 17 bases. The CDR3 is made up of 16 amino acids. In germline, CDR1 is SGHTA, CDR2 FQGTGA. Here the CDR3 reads CASSNWDRLGNTEAFF. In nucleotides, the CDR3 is TGTGCCAGCAGCAATTGGGACCGACTGGGGAACACTGAAGCTTTCTTT.